This is a list of T cell receptor beta chains from one sample in a study of cytomegalovirus exposure and HLA in healthy donors. Produced via immunoSEQ multiplex PCR; TCRdb's table is partial and in-frame only. The table has about 160,000 clones, almost 85% seen once. Sequenced input: PBMCs. The receptors stem from a man aged 30-40 years in good health and CMV-seronegative. Both conserved end residues are part of each CDR3. The D gene is left open where the match is weak. Size tells how often a clone was seen (once, few, many) or the class of an expanded clone, and some rows leave it out.

. . TRBJ1-2 TRBV5-1 CASRTDSYGYTF TGCGCCAGCAGAACGGACAGCTATGGCTACACCTTC
. TRBD1 TRBJ2-3 TRBV2 CASSVSGQGIDTQYF TGTGCCAGCAGTGTTTCCGGACAGGGAATAGATACGCAGTATTTT
. TRBD2 TRBJ2-1 TRBV7-2 CASSRTSGPYNEQFF TGTGCCAGCAGCCGGACTAGCGGACCATACAATGAGCAGTTCTTC
. TRBD2 TRBJ2-5 TRBV5-1 CASKRDRRETQYF TGCGCCAGCAAGCGGGACCGCCGGGAGACCCAGTACTTC
. TRBD1 TRBJ1-1 TRBV5-1 CASSSRTGNTEAFF TGCGCCAGCAGCTCCCGGACAGGGAACACTGAAGCTTTCTTT
few TRBD1 TRBJ2-7 TRBV7-2 CASSFRAGGREQYF TGTGCCAGCAGCTTTCGGGCAGGGGGACGTGAGCAGTACTTC
. . TRBJ1-2 TRBV29-1 CSAPLGLYGYTF TGCAGCGCCCCCTTGGGCCTCTATGGCTACACCTTC
. TRBD2 TRBJ2-5 TRBV19 CASSHGLARETQYF TGTGCCAGTAGTCATGGACTAGCGAGGGAGACCCAGTACTTC
. TRBD1 TRBJ1-3 TRBV19 CASTGTAAPGNTIYF TGTGCCAGTACAGGGACAGCAGCTCCTGGAAACACCATATATTTT
. . TRBJ1-2 TRBV7-2 CASSPDSFNYGYTF TGTGCCAGCAGCCCAGACAGCTTCAACTATGGCTACACCTTC
. . TRBJ1-1 TRBV7-9 CASSLGKRNTEAFF TGTGCCAGCAGCTTAGGCAAGAGGAACACTGAAGCTTTCTTT
. . TRBJ2-7 TRBV13 CASNPGRGYNEQYF TGTGCCAGCAACCCCGGCAGGGGTTACAACGAGCAGTACTTC
. TRBD2 TRBJ2-1 TRBV7-6 CASSLGLANEQFF TGTGCCAGCAGCTTAGGACTAGCCAATGAGCAGTTCTTC
. TRBD2 TRBJ2-7 TRBV6-1 CASSSFAGGVREQYF TGTGCCAGCAGTTCATTTGCGGGGGGCGTGCGGGAGCAGTACTTC
once TRBD2 TRBJ2-5 TRBV10-3 CAISLAGNQETQYF TGTGCCATCAGCTTAGCGGGCAACCAAGAGACCCAGTACTTC
. . TRBJ2-5 TRBV29-1 CSVDLQQETQYF TGCAGCGTTGACCTCCAGCAAGAGACCCAGTACTTC
. . TRBJ1-5 TRBV18 CASSGRGGVGNQPQHF TGTGCCAGCTCAGGTAGGGGAGGAGTAGGCAATCAGCCCCAGCATTTT
. TRBD2 TRBJ2-3 TRBV5-4 CASSPMEEAGTRTDTQYF TGTGCCAGCAGCCCGATGGAGGAAGCGGGGACCCGCACAGATACGCAGTATTTT
. TRBD1 TRBJ2-1 TRBV6-5 CASSYSGQGPSEQFF TGTGCCAGCAGTTACTCGGGACAGGGACCGAGTGAGCAGTTCTTC
. TRBD1 TRBJ1-2 TRBV5-1 CASSLGQGGGYTF TGCGCCAGCAGCTTGGGACAGGGTGGCGGCTACACCTTC
. . TRBJ1-3 TRBV30 CAWAAGAGNTIYF TGTGCCTGGGCGGCGGGGGCTGGAAACACCATATATTTT
few TRBD1 TRBJ2-1 TRBV7-9 CASSLGTDPYNEQFF TGTGCCAGCAGCCTCGGGACAGACCCCTACAATGAGCAGTTCTTC
. TRBD1 TRBJ2-4 TRBV29-1 CSVLQGARNIQYF TGCAGCGTTCTACAGGGGGCGCGGAACATTCAGTACTTC
. TRBD2 TRBJ2-5 TRBV27 CASSFGGAETQYF TGTGCCAGCAGTTTCGGGGGGGCAGAGACCCAGTACTTC
. TRBD1 TRBJ1-1 TRBV7-9 CASSYGQGPTTRGDTEAFF TGTGCCAGCAGTTACGGACAGGGGCCCACCACCAGGGGTGACACTGAAGCTTTCTTT
. . TRBJ1-4 TRBV7-9 CASSFGGAYEKLFF TGTGCCAGCAGCTTCGGAGGGGCCTACGAAAAACTGTTTTTT
once TRBD1 TRBJ1-2 TRBV6-1 CASSEAEDRPGYTF TGTGCCAGCAGTGAAGCTGAGGACAGGCCTGGCTACACCTTC
. . TRBJ1-2 TRBV11-2 CASSLGGRATNYGYTF TGTGCCAGCAGCTTAGGGGGGCGGGCAACTAACTATGGCTACACCTTC
once TRBD1 TRBJ2-2 TRBV5-1 CASSLTGTGHTGELFF TGCGCCAGCAGCTTGACCGGGACAGGGCACACCGGGGAGCTGTTTTTT
. TRBD2 TRBJ2-1 TRBV27 CASSWGLAGLNEQFF TGTGCCAGCAGTTGGGGACTAGCGGGGCTCAATGAGCAGTTCTTC
. . TRBJ2-1 TRBV15 CATSNQIGGNEQFF TGTGCCACCAGTAACCAAATAGGGGGAAATGAGCAGTTCTTC
. . TRBJ1-1 TRBV30 CAWSVTYRTLQNTEAFF TGTGCCTGGAGTGTAACGTACAGGACCTTACAGAACACTGAAGCTTTCTTT
. TRBD1 TRBJ1-4 TRBV5-1 CASSLTGGSSTNEKLFF TGCGCCAGCAGCTTGACAGGGGGCAGCTCAACTAATGAAAAACTGTTTTTT
. TRBD1 TRBJ2-4 TRBV15 CATSRVGQGAAKNIQYF TGTGCCACCAGCAGAGTGGGGCAGGGGGCAGCCAAAAACATTCAGTACTTC
. . TRBJ2-3 TRBV5-1 CASLRGLPTDTQYF TGCGCCAGCCTGCGGGGGCTACCCACAGATACGCAGTATTTT
few TRBD2 TRBJ2-1 TRBV6-1 CASGRQRETYNEQFF TGTGCCAGCGGGAGACAGCGGGAGACCTACAATGAGCAGTTCTTC
. TRBD1 TRBJ1-4 TRBV25-1 CASSPQDRYNEKLFF TGTGCCAGCAGTCCCCAGGACAGGTATAATGAAAAACTGTTTTTT
. TRBD1 TRBJ1-4 TRBV7-9 CASSRGQNEKLFF TGTGCCAGCAGCCGGGGACAGAACGAAAAACTGTTTTTT
once TRBD1 TRBJ2-7 TRBV18 CASRQYDRGLLREQYF TGTGCCAGCCGACAGTATGACAGGGGGCTTCTACGCGAGCAGTACTTC
once TRBD1 TRBJ2-4 TRBV6-1 CASSPQGAPKNIQYF TGTGCCAGCAGTCCACAGGGGGCACCCAAAAACATTCAGTACTTC
. . TRBJ2-1 TRBV15 CATSRGQTSNEQFF TGTGCCACCAGCAGAGGGCAGACTTCGAATGAGCAGTTCTTC
. . TRBJ1-1 TRBV9 CASSAKGGRLTEAFF TGTGCCAGCAGCGCGAAGGGAGGAAGACTTACTGAAGCTTTCTTT
. . TRBJ2-4 TRBV5-4 CASSPDRGLRNIQYF TGTGCCAGCAGCCCAGACAGGGGACTAAGGAACATTCAGTACTTC
. . TRBJ2-2 TRBV19 CASTRGPGELFF TGTGCCAGTACGAGAGGTCCTGGGGAGCTGTTTTTT
. . TRBJ2-1 TRBV14 CASSERRGLNGPNYNEQFF TGTGCCAGCAGCGAGAGGAGGGGTCTCAACGGCCCCAACTACAATGAGCAGTTCTTC
few . TRBJ1-2 TRBV9 CASSVDSNYGYTF TGTGCCAGCAGCGTAGACAGTAACTATGGCTACACCTTC
. TRBD2 TRBJ2-1 TRBV4-1 CASSQEGAGGPGSYNEQFF TGCGCCAGCAGCCAAGAGGGAGCGGGAGGGCCCGGCTCCTACAATGAGCAGTTCTTC
. . TRBJ2-5 TRBV5-1 CASSSQKQETQYF TGCGCCAGCAGCTCACAGAAGCAAGAGACCCAGTACTTC
. TRBD2 TRBJ2-2 TRBV13 CASSHQVAGGRTGELFF TGTGCCAGCAGCCACCAGGTAGCGGGAGGGCGAACCGGGGAGCTGTTTTTT
. TRBD1 TRBJ1-5 TRBV19 CASSIIGTGVNQPQHF TGTGCCAGTAGTATTATTGGCACAGGGGTAAATCAGCCCCAGCATTTT
. TRBD1 TRBJ1-1 TRBV9 CASSVDSVTGIITEAFF TGTGCCAGCAGCGTAGATAGTGTGACAGGGATAATTACTGAAGCTTTCTTT
. . TRBJ2-2 TRBV11-3 CASSLGTVGERVGELFF TGTGCCAGCAGCTTAGGGACGGTCGGGGAACGGGTCGGGGAGCTGTTTTTT
once . TRBJ2-7 TRBV7-9 CASSLDSTWQYF TGTGCCAGCAGCTTAGATTCCACTTGGCAGTACTTC
once . TRBJ2-1 TRBV7-8 CASSLTPGYNEQFF TGTGCCAGCAGCCTAACACCGGGCTACAATGAGCAGTTCTTC
. . TRBJ2-1 TRBV28 CATEPRSYNEQFF TGTGCCACCGAACCCAGGTCCTACAATGAGCAGTTCTTC
. TRBD2 TRBJ2-1 TRBV7-3 CASSPLEGGTSGRAFYNEQFF TGTGCCAGCAGCCCTCTCGAGGGGGGGACTAGCGGGAGGGCCTTCTACAATGAGCAGTTCTTC
. . TRBJ2-7 TRBV13 CASSLEGGNEQYF TGTGCCAGCAGCTTAGAAGGAGGGAACGAGCAGTACTTC
. TRBD2 TRBJ2-1 TRBV5-1 CASSWTSGRGGNEQFF TGCGCCAGCAGCTGGACTAGCGGGAGAGGAGGCAATGAGCAGTTCTTC
. . TRBJ1-5 TRBV6-5 CASSYSRHQPQHF TGTGCCAGCAGTTACTCCCGTCATCAGCCCCAGCATTTT
few TRBD2 TRBJ2-1 TRBV4-2 CASSLAGLAGTNEQFF TGTGCCAGCAGCCTAGCGGGACTAGCGGGGACCAATGAGCAGTTCTTC